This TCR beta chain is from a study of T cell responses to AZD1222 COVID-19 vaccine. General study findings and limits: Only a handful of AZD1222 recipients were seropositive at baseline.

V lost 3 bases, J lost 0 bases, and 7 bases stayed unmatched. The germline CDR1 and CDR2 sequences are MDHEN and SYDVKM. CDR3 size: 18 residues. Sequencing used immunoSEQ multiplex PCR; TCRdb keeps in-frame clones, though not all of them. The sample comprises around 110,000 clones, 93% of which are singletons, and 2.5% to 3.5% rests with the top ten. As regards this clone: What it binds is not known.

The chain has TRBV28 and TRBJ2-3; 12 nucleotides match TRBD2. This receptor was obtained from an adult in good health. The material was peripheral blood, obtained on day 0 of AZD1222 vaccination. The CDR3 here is CASSFWTSGASSTDTQYF. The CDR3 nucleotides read TGTGCCAGCAGTTTTTGGACTAGCGGGGCTTCTAGCACAGATACGCAGTATTTT.